This entry features one T cell receptor beta chain sequence. The data originate from a study of blood T cell repertoires in COVID-19. Assay: immunoSEQ multiplex PCR; the TCRdb copy retains only in-frame clones and omits some. This table holds about 74,000 clones, roughly 88% found once. Trimming pared 0 bases from V and 0 bases from J, leaving 16 bases between. The germline V gene encodes CDR1 SGHTA and CDR2 FQGTGA. The length of the CDR3 is 18 residues. The receptor's source is a woman older than 75 with acute or convalescent COVID-19. The sequenced sample was peripheral blood. J is TRBJ2-3 and V is TRBV7-3; TRBD2 is a possible D gene (6 bases). The DNA for the CDR3 is TGTGCCAGCAGCTTAACGCCCCTTTTGAGCGGGAGCACAGATACGCAGTATTTT. It translates to CASSLTPLLSGSTDTQYF.